This is a list of T cell receptor beta chains from one sample in a study of blood T cell repertoires in COVID-19. Only in-frame clones appear in the TCRdb table, and some are missing; sequencing was by immunoSEQ multiplex PCR. Here the sample spans 130,000 to 150,000 clones, roughly four fifths being singletons. Sequencing was carried out using PBMCs or T cells enriched from blood (not recorded which). Receptors were obtained from a man aged 50 to 60 who had recovered from COVID-19. The CDR3 runs from the conserved cysteine through the conserved F or W. A D gene is named only where the DNA matches it firmly. Part of the rows lack a size; the others show once, few, many or a class for expanded clones.

length: 16; D: .; size: .; J: TRBJ1-1; V: TRBV10-3; DNA: TGTGCCATCAGTGAGTTCAATACGGGACAGAACACTGAAGCTTTCTTT; CDR3: CAISEFNTGQNTEAFF
length: 15; D: .; size: .; J: TRBJ2-3; V: TRBV6-2/TRBV6-3; DNA: TGTGCCAGCAGTTACGCGGGCCCAGGCACAGATACGCAGTATTTT; CDR3: CASSYAGPGTDTQYF
length: 14; D: .; size: .; J: TRBJ1-3; V: TRBV18; DNA: TGTGCCAGCTCGGCAGGGATCTCTGGAAACACCATATATTTT; CDR3: CASSAGISGNTIYF
length: 15; D: .; size: .; J: TRBJ2-5; V: TRBV5-8; DNA: TGTGCCAGCAGCTCCGGGTCACACCCCCAAGAGACCCAGTACTTC; CDR3: CASSSGSHPQETQYF
length: 17; D: .; size: .; J: TRBJ1-6; V: TRBV7-3; DNA: TGTGCCAGCAGCTTGAGCGGGACACCAGGCTATAATTCACCCCTCCACTTT; CDR3: CASSLSGTPGYNSPLHF
length: 15; D: .; size: .; J: TRBJ1-2; V: TRBV7-2; DNA: TGTGCCAGCAGCCCAAGTTCAGGAGGGGTCGAAGGCTACACCTTC; CDR3: CASSPSSGGVEGYTF
length: 13; D: .; size: .; J: TRBJ1-4; V: TRBV12-3/TRBV12-4; DNA: TGTGCCAGCAGTTTCAAGCGTAATGAAAAACTGTTTTTT; CDR3: CASSFKRNEKLFF
length: 16; D: .; size: .; J: TRBJ1-1; V: TRBV27; DNA: TGTGCCAGCAGTTTATCGGGGAGGACAATGAACACTGAAGCTTTCTTT; CDR3: CASSLSGRTMNTEAFF
length: 11; D: .; size: .; J: TRBJ1-2; V: TRBV25-1; DNA: TGTGCCAGCAGTGACCTCTATGGCTACACCTTC; CDR3: CASSDLYGYTF
length: 15; D: TRBD1; size: .; J: TRBJ1-5; V: TRBV7-2; DNA: TGTGCCAGCAGTTCGACCGGGACAGGGAATCAGCCCCAGCATTTT; CDR3: CASSSTGTGNQPQHF
length: 15; D: .; size: .; J: TRBJ1-6; V: TRBV18; DNA: TGTGCCAGCTCACCAACGCAGGGGCAACAATCACCCCTCCACTTT; CDR3: CASSPTQGQQSPLHF
length: 13; D: .; size: .; J: TRBJ2-1; V: TRBV7-9; DNA: TGTGCCAGCGGTCCTATGCCCTACAATGAGCAGTTCTTC; CDR3: CASGPMPYNEQFF
length: 11; D: .; size: once; J: TRBJ2-5; V: TRBV19; DNA: TGTGCCAGTAGTACAGGCGAGACCCAGTACTTC; CDR3: CASSTGETQYF
length: 14; D: .; size: .; J: TRBJ2-2; V: TRBV11-3; DNA: TGTGCCAGCAGCTTATTGCGGAACACCGGGGAGCTGTTTTTT; CDR3: CASSLLRNTGELFF
length: 15; D: TRBD2; size: .; J: TRBJ2-1; V: TRBV6-5; DNA: TGTGCCAGCAGAGGGACTAGCGGGGGTCCTACTACACAGTTCTTC; CDR3: CASRGTSGGPTTQFF
length: 14; D: TRBD1; size: .; J: TRBJ1-1; V: TRBV19; DNA: TGTGCCAGTAGTATAGAACGTAGGGGGCAGGAAGCTTTCTTT; CDR3: CASSIERRGQEAFF
length: 16; D: TRBD1; size: .; J: TRBJ1-4; V: TRBV6-5; DNA: TGTGCCAGCAGTTACAGCCGGACAGGGATTAATGAAAAACTGTTTTTT; CDR3: CASSYSRTGINEKLFF
length: 14; D: TRBD1; size: .; J: TRBJ2-4; V: TRBV6-4; DNA: TGTGCCAGCAGTGACTCCCCGGGACAGGCAATTCAGTACTTC; CDR3: CASSDSPGQAIQYF
length: 12; D: .; size: .; J: TRBJ2-3; V: TRBV7-9; DNA: TGTGCCAGCAGCTTAGATACATATACGCAGTATTTT; CDR3: CASSLDTYTQYF
length: 15; D: TRBD2; size: .; J: TRBJ2-5; V: TRBV5-1; DNA: TGCGCCAGCAGCTTTCCGGGGGGTGAGCAAGAGACCCAGTACTTC; CDR3: CASSFPGGEQETQYF
length: 15; D: TRBD2; size: few; J: TRBJ2-3; V: TRBV6-4; DNA: TGTGCCAGCAGTGCCTCTAGCGGGGGATTAGATACGCAGTATTTT; CDR3: CASSASSGGLDTQYF
length: 12; D: TRBD1; size: .; J: TRBJ1-2; V: TRBV28; DNA: TGTGCCAGCACGGACAGGGACTATGGCTACACCTTC; CDR3: CASTDRDYGYTF
length: 14; D: TRBD1; size: few; J: TRBJ2-3; V: TRBV10-3; DNA: TGTGCCAGCAGACAGGGGTCAAGCACAGATACGCAGTATTTT; CDR3: CASRQGSSTDTQYF
length: 14; D: .; size: .; J: TRBJ1-6; V: TRBV9; DNA: TGTGCCAGCAGCGTAGAAGGACAAAATTCACCCCTCCACTTT; CDR3: CASSVEGQNSPLHF
length: 16; D: TRBD1; size: .; J: TRBJ2-2; V: TRBV5-1; DNA: TGCGCCAGCAGCAGACAGGGGGCGTTGAGCACCGGGGAGCTGTTTTTT; CDR3: CASSRQGALSTGELFF
length: 13; D: .; size: .; J: TRBJ1-6; V: TRBV27; DNA: TGTGCCAGCAGTTTATTCGGGGGATCACCCCTCCACTTT; CDR3: CASSLFGGSPLHF
length: 14; D: TRBD2; size: .; J: TRBJ2-5; V: TRBV7-2; DNA: TGTGCCAGCAGCTCCCGTAGCGGGAAAGAGACCCAGTACTTC; CDR3: CASSSRSGKETQYF
length: 13; D: .; size: once; J: TRBJ1-5; V: TRBV3-1/TRBV3-2; DNA: TGTGCCAGCAGCCAAGACGAGAGACAGCCCCAGCATTTT; CDR3: CASSQDERQPQHF
length: 15; D: TRBD1; size: .; J: TRBJ2-7; V: TRBV7-9; DNA: TGTGCCAGCAGCGGGGGGACAGGGGGCCCCTACGAGCAGTACTTC; CDR3: CASSGGTGGPYEQYF
length: 15; D: TRBD1; size: .; J: TRBJ1-5; V: TRBV7-9; DNA: TGTGCCAGCAGCCCCCAGGGACAGAGCAATCAGCCCCAGCATTTT; CDR3: CASSPQGQSNQPQHF
length: 15; D: TRBD1; size: .; J: TRBJ1-6; V: TRBV28; DNA: TGTGCCAGCAACCTGGGACAGAAGGGGGATTCACCCCTCCACTTT; CDR3: CASNLGQKGDSPLHF
length: 15; D: .; size: .; J: TRBJ1-1; V: TRBV5-1; DNA: TGCGCCAGCAGCTCCCATACAGCAATGAACACTGAAGCTTTCTTT; CDR3: CASSSHTAMNTEAFF
length: 11; D: .; size: .; J: TRBJ2-5; V: TRBV12-3/TRBV12-4; DNA: TGTGCCAGCAGTTTACGAGAGACCCAGTACTTC; CDR3: CASSLRETQYF
length: 13; D: TRBD2; size: .; J: TRBJ2-7; V: TRBV29-1; DNA: TGCAGCGTTGCTTGGCGGGGGGGCTACGAGCAGTACTTC; CDR3: CSVAWRGGYEQYF
length: 15; D: .; size: .; J: TRBJ2-7; V: TRBV6-1; DNA: TGTGCCAGCAGTGAAATTCCAGGGGTTATCCTTCAGCAGTACTTC; CDR3: CASSEIPGVILQQYF
length: 13; D: .; size: .; J: TRBJ2-5; V: TRBV30; DNA: TGTGCCTGGAGTGTGGCACTAGGGGAGACCCAGTACTTC; CDR3: CAWSVALGETQYF
length: 14; D: .; size: .; J: TRBJ1-3; V: TRBV29-1; DNA: TGCAGCGCAGGGTTGGGACACTCTGGAAACACCATATATTTT; CDR3: CSAGLGHSGNTIYF
length: 13; D: TRBD1; size: .; J: TRBJ1-5; V: TRBV19; DNA: TGTGCCAGCGGACAGGTGGGCGGACAGCCCCAGCATTTT; CDR3: CASGQVGGQPQHF
length: 15; D: .; size: .; J: TRBJ2-3; V: TRBV6-5; DNA: TGTGCCAGCAGTTTCCGATCCCCAACTACAGATACGCAGTATTTT; CDR3: CASSFRSPTTDTQYF
length: 14; D: TRBD1; size: once; J: TRBJ2-2; V: TRBV28; DNA: TGTGCCAGCAGCACGACAGGGTTGACCGGGGAGCTGTTTTTT; CDR3: CASSTTGLTGELFF
length: 15; D: .; size: .; J: TRBJ1-3; V: TRBV5-1; DNA: TGCGCCATCCCCAAAACAGGGAAGTCTGGAAACACCATATATTTT; CDR3: CAIPKTGKSGNTIYF
length: 13; D: .; size: .; J: TRBJ2-7; V: TRBV5-1; DNA: TGCGCCAGCAGCTCTTCAGGTTTCTACGAGCAGTACTTC; CDR3: CASSSSGFYEQYF